The source of this T cell receptor (beta chain) is a study of blood T cells in healthy people across ages. On this clonotype itself: Its target is not known.

The study recruited healthy Caucasian donors from Russia who were aged about 6 to 100. Whole-study findings and limits: It was not known whether donors were CMV positive (a possible confounder of expanded clonotype changes).

A second PCR of roughly 7 to 11 cycles used a sample-barcoded 5' primer and a J-beta primer mix. TCRdb analysed the 5' RACE reads with MiXCR anew, one entry per CDR3 protein. The sample lists roughly 800,000 distinct CDR3 sequences; roughly 25% were seen once. Germline values: CDR1 LGHNA, CDR2 YSLEER. The CDR3 is made up of 16 amino acids. V dropped 4 bases and J dropped 4; count of bases not matched to a gene: 8. In addition, the sample was reused for a study of T cells of mothers and their children. From that paper: Six or seven children and their three healthy Caucasian mothers were the donors. Each mother gave over 10 million TCR beta CDR3 reads; each child, about 3 million.

The rearrangement links TRBV4-3 to TRBJ1-3; 9 bases are shared with TRBD1. The sample consisted of blood. This TCR was recovered from a boy aged 5-17 years in good health. CDR3 nucleotides: TGCGCCAGCAGCCCTACCCGGACAGGGGTAGGAAACACCATATATTTT. Translation: CASSPTRTGVGNTIYF.